A single sample is the source of the 9 T cell receptor beta chains below, sequenced in a study of T cells of healthy individuals. TCRdb used MiXCR to reprocess the 5' RACE reads, holding one entry per CDR3 protein. The sample holds just over 40,000 distinct CDR3 sequences, 4.5% seen once. Every receptor here comes from a human donor in good health.

This clonotype has more than one count but fewer than ten. V gene TRBV12-3 or TRBV12-4 combines with J gene TRBJ2-3; 8 positions agree with TRBD1. V lost 6 bases and J lost 4; bases outside the gene matches: 3. The CDR3 loop spans 13 amino acids. Written as DNA, the CDR3 is TGTGCCAGCAGATCAGGGGGCGCAGATACGCAGTATTTT. It yields the protein CASRSGGADTQYF.

This clonotype was detected ten times or more. The rearrangement links TRBV29-1 to TRBJ1-1; D might be TRBD1 (5 bases). Trimming shortened V by 2 bases and J by 3 bases, and 10 bases separated the two germline ends. This CDR3 comprises 13 residues. Looked up from germline, CDR1 is SQVTM and CDR2 is ANQGSEA. CDR3 loop: CSVERGGYTEAFF. DNA of the CDR3: TGCAGCGTTGAACGCGGGGGGTACACTGAAGCTTTCTTT.

The chain employs TRBV5-2 and TRBJ1-1; whether TRBD1, the table's D call, matches the DNA was not checked. TRBV5-2 is an annotated pseudogene. The CDR3 covers 15 residues. This chain's CDR3 is CASNQADRAKTEAFF. CDR3 nucleotides: TGTGCCAGCAACCAGGCAGACAGGGCTAAGACTGAAGCTTTCTTT.

This clonotype came up many times. This chain links TRBV2 with TRBJ1-6; tentatively, D is TRBD1 (6 bases). The length of the CDR3 is 15 residues. Germline V CDR1 and CDR2: SNHLY, FYNNEI. The V end was cut by 4 bases, the J end by 7 bases, with 14 bases between. This chain's CDR3 is CASSGGQSPNSPLHF. CDR3 bases: TGTGCCAGCAGTGGAGGACAGTCTCCCAATTCACCCCTCCACTTT.

This clonotype has at least ten counts. V and J are TRBV20-1 and TRBJ1-6; D is possibly TRBD1 (5 bases). The V gene lost 1 base and the J gene lost 8 bases, with 18 bases spanning the gap. Germline loops: CDR1 DFQATT, CDR2 SNEGSKA (reference sequence). The CDR3 is made up of 16 amino acids. CDR3 sequence reads: CSARAAGGVQDSPLHF. The CDR3, as DNA: TGCAGTGCTAGAGCGGCTGGAGGGGTACAAGATTCACCCCTCCACTTT.

This clonotype was found a few times. The V call is TRBV2, the J call TRBJ2-7; D not certain. The germline CDR1 and CDR2 sequences are SNHLY and FYNNEI. The CDR3 contains 13 residues. V shed 4 bases and J shed 1 base, with 8 bases lying between them. Here the CDR3 reads CASSAGYSYEQYF. The CDR3 nucleotides read TGTGCCAGCAGTGCCGGCTATTCCTACGAGCAGTACTTC.

In this sample, this clonotype turned up many times. V is TRBV4-3 and J is TRBJ2-2, with D possibly TRBD1 on 6 matching bases. The germline gives CDR1 LGHNA, CDR2 YSLEER. CDR3 length: 15 residues. V dropped 1 base and J dropped 6 bases, with 12 bases sitting between them. In nucleotides, the CDR3 is TGCGCCAGCAGCCAAGTACCTCAGGGGCCCGGGGAGCTGTTTTTT. Translated: CASSQVPQGPGELFF.

This clonotype was seen ten or more times. J is TRBJ2-1 and V is TRBV6-2 or TRBV6-3, with 11 bases aligning to TRBD2. The germline gives CDR1 MNHEY, CDR2 SVGEGT. The V gene end was trimmed by 6 bases and the J gene end by 3 bases; junction bases not matched to a gene: 4. The CDR3 runs 15 residues. CDR3 protein: CASRLTSGSYNEQFF. Here the CDR3 DNA reads TGTGCCAGCAGACTTACTAGCGGGAGCTACAATGAGCAGTTCTTC.

By share, this clonotype ranks as medium-sized. The chain couples TRBV4-3 to TRBJ2-1; D might be TRBD2 (6 bases). Looked up from germline, CDR1 is LGHNA and CDR2 is YSLEER. V lost 0 bases and J lost 8, with 8 bases in between. The CDR3 contains 13 residues. The CDR3 spells CASSQERDYEQFF. CDR3 DNA: TGCGCCAGCAGCCAAGAAAGGGACTATGAGCAGTTCTTC.